This TCR beta chain emerged from a study of identical twins. The CDR3 totals 15 residues. V lost 3 bases, J lost 0 bases, and 3 bases stayed unmatched. Germline CDR1 DFQATT, CDR2 SNEGSKA (reference sequence). TCRdb reanalysed the 5' RACE reads using MiXCR and keeps one entry per CDR3 protein. This sample has around 250,000 distinct CDR3 sequences; roughly an eighth occur once, and the top ten carry about 4%. Study-wide findings and caveats: It was possible that invariant MAIT and iNKT cells partly confounded the zero-insertion analyses. Reduced insertions were recorded for abundant cord blood beta clonotypes, with no such pattern in memory repertoires. Twin-shared out-of-frame alpha sequences showed excess low generation probability. Cross-sectional statistical analysis was relied on for the conclusions, without the same donors being followed.

This clonotype was picked up many times. Its antigen is not identified. Another study also made use of these data, one on yellow fever vaccine responses in identical twins.

The TCR comes from a woman under 30 in good health. The specimen sequenced was memory (CD45RO+) T cells sorted from blood. This chain uses TRBV20-1 with TRBJ1-5; 9 bases are a match to TRBD1. The DNA for the CDR3 is TGCAGTGCTAGTCGGGGACAGGGTAGCAATCAGCCCCAGCATTTT. Protein: CSASRGQGSNQPQHF.